This T cell receptor (beta chain) stems from a study of control samples from healthy donors and cancer patients. This table comes from immunoSEQ multiplex PCR, and its TCRdb copy is limited to in-frame clones, with some not included. The sample includes some 170,000 clones, about 94% seen only once; the top ten take 14%. The material sequenced was PBMCs. The origin of this receptor is a man aged 55 to 70 with colorectal cancer.

CDR3 protein: CASSLGLKNGDEQFF. The CDR3 coding sequence is TGTGCCAGCAGCTTAGGACTAAAAAATGGGGATGAGCAGTTCTTC. This rearrangement joins TRBV11-3 to TRBJ2-1, with a weak D call TRBD2 (5 bases). The CDR3 extends over 15 amino acids. V dropped 1 base and J dropped 8 bases, with 15 bases sitting between them. Germline V gene sequence: CDR1 SGHNT, CDR2 YENEEA. Together with reference TRBV11-3 and TRBJ2-1, the CDR3 gives the full variable domain: EAGVVQSPRYKIIEKKQPVAFWCNPISGHNTLYWYLQNLGQGPELLIRYENEEAVDDSQLPKDRFSAERLKGVDSTLKIQPAELGDSAVYLCASSLGLKNGDEQFFGPGTRLTVL.